The rows below give T cell receptor beta chains drawn from one sample of a study of blood T cell repertoires in COVID-19. The protocol was immunoSEQ multiplex PCR, while the TCRdb copy is restricted to in-frame clones and leaves out a portion. Here the sample spans 20,000 to 30,000 clones, approximately 94% being singletons. Sequenced: peripheral blood. The origin of the receptors is a human donor with active COVID-19. The donor label of this sample is uncertain. Both conserved end residues are part of each CDR3. The D gene is left open where the match is weak. For some rows the clone size is stated as once, few or many, or as a class when expanded; others skip it.

j_gene: TRBJ1-1
abundance: -
d_gene: -
v_gene: TRBV10-3
CDR3nt: TGTGCCATCAGAGAAATGACAGAGAACACTGAAGCTTTCTTT
CDR3aa: CAIREMTENTEAFF

j_gene: TRBJ2-3
abundance: -
d_gene: TRBD2
v_gene: TRBV5-1
CDR3nt: TGCGCCAGCAGGAACGGACTAGCGGGGGCGGATACGCAGTATTTT
CDR3aa: CASRNGLAGADTQYF

j_gene: TRBJ1-6
abundance: -
d_gene: -
v_gene: TRBV25-1
CDR3nt: TGTGCCAGCAGTGAATTACAGAATTCACCCCTCCACTTT
CDR3aa: CASSELQNSPLHF

j_gene: TRBJ1-2
abundance: -
d_gene: TRBD1
v_gene: TRBV18
CDR3nt: TGTGCCAGCTCACAGGGACAGGGGTATGGCTACACCTTC
CDR3aa: CASSQGQGYGYTF

j_gene: TRBJ1-2
abundance: -
d_gene: -
v_gene: TRBV5-6
CDR3nt: TGTGCCAGCAGCTTGACAGGTCCTCCAAACTATGGCTACACCTTC
CDR3aa: CASSLTGPPNYGYTF

j_gene: TRBJ2-3
abundance: -
d_gene: -
v_gene: TRBV14
CDR3nt: TGTGCCAGCACCGACCTGGGGCTAGCGCAAGATACGCAGTATTTT
CDR3aa: CASTDLGLAQDTQYF

j_gene: TRBJ2-1
abundance: -
d_gene: TRBD2
v_gene: TRBV11-2
CDR3nt: TGTGCCAGCAGCTTTACTAGCGGGGGGGCCGAGAATGAGCAGTTCTTC
CDR3aa: CASSFTSGGAENEQFF

j_gene: TRBJ2-3
abundance: -
d_gene: -
v_gene: TRBV19
CDR3nt: TGTGCCAGTAGTATCAGAGATACGCAGTATTTT
CDR3aa: CASSIRDTQYF

j_gene: TRBJ1-5
abundance: -
d_gene: -
v_gene: TRBV19
CDR3nt: TGTGCCAGTAGTTCCAGACAGATTTATAGCAATCAGCCCCAGCATTTT
CDR3aa: CASSSRQIYSNQPQHF

j_gene: TRBJ1-1
abundance: -
d_gene: TRBD1
v_gene: TRBV6-5
CDR3nt: TGTGCCAGCAGTTACTCGAGCCAGGGGGCTGAAGCTTTCTTT
CDR3aa: CASSYSSQGAEAFF

j_gene: TRBJ2-1
abundance: -
d_gene: TRBD2
v_gene: TRBV7-6
CDR3nt: TGTGCCAGCAGCCTCGGACTAGCGGGGGGATACTACAATGAGCAGTTCTTC
CDR3aa: CASSLGLAGGYYNEQFF

j_gene: TRBJ2-3
abundance: -
d_gene: -
v_gene: TRBV28
CDR3nt: TGTGCCAGCAGTTTACTGTCAGGTGAAAGCACAGATACGCAGTATTTT
CDR3aa: CASSLLSGESTDTQYF

j_gene: TRBJ2-7
abundance: -
d_gene: TRBD1
v_gene: TRBV2
CDR3nt: TGTGCCAGCAGGGCGTCCGGGACAGGGGCGGTCGAGCAGTACTTC
CDR3aa: CASRASGTGAVEQYF

j_gene: TRBJ2-7
abundance: -
d_gene: -
v_gene: TRBV7-9
CDR3nt: TGTGCCAGCAGCCCCTGGGGAGTAACCTACGAGCAGTACTTC
CDR3aa: CASSPWGVTYEQYF

j_gene: TRBJ2-7
abundance: -
d_gene: -
v_gene: TRBV11-3
CDR3nt: TGTGCCAGCGCCCACCGGGACACCACCTACGAGCAGTACTTC
CDR3aa: CASAHRDTTYEQYF

j_gene: TRBJ1-4
abundance: -
d_gene: -
v_gene: TRBV5-6
CDR3nt: TGTGCCAGCAGCGGGAAGACAGGCCTTAATGAAAAACTGTTTTTT
CDR3aa: CASSGKTGLNEKLFF

j_gene: TRBJ2-7
abundance: -
d_gene: -
v_gene: TRBV6-5
CDR3nt: TGTGCCAGCTCCGCCCAGGTTACCTACGAGCAGTACTTC
CDR3aa: CASSAQVTYEQYF

j_gene: TRBJ2-1
abundance: -
d_gene: TRBD2
v_gene: TRBV7-2
CDR3nt: TGTGCCAGCAGCTTAGTAGCGGGGGGCGATGGCTCCTACAATGAGCAGTTCTTC
CDR3aa: CASSLVAGGDGSYNEQFF

j_gene: TRBJ2-1
abundance: -
d_gene: TRBD1
v_gene: TRBV5-4
CDR3nt: TGTGCCAGCAGCACGTACTCCGGGACAGGGGTAACAAATGAGCAGTTCTTC
CDR3aa: CASSTYSGTGVTNEQFF

j_gene: TRBJ1-2
abundance: -
d_gene: TRBD1
v_gene: TRBV6-2/TRBV6-3
CDR3nt: TGTGCCAGCAGTTTGACTGCAGGGGGCCATGGCTACACCTTC
CDR3aa: CASSLTAGGHGYTF

j_gene: TRBJ1-6
abundance: -
d_gene: -
v_gene: TRBV5-6
CDR3nt: TGTGCCAGCAGCCAGGAGGGGTTTTCACCCCTCCACTTT
CDR3aa: CASSQEGFSPLHF

j_gene: TRBJ2-7
abundance: -
d_gene: -
v_gene: TRBV23-1
CDR3nt: TGCGCCAGGGGGGGGGCGGCCTACGAGCAGTACTTC
CDR3aa: CARGGAAYEQYF

j_gene: TRBJ1-6
abundance: -
d_gene: TRBD1
v_gene: TRBV7-8
CDR3nt: TGTGCCAGCAGCTTAAAGGGACAGGGGGATTCACCCCTCCACTTT
CDR3aa: CASSLKGQGDSPLHF

j_gene: TRBJ1-5
abundance: -
d_gene: -
v_gene: TRBV7-2
CDR3nt: TGTGCCAGCAGCCCGAACAGGGATCAGCCCCAGCATTTT
CDR3aa: CASSPNRDQPQHF

j_gene: TRBJ2-1
abundance: -
d_gene: TRBD2
v_gene: TRBV5-4
CDR3nt: TGTGCCAGCAGCCCGGGAGGACTAGCGGGAGGAGGCGATGAGCAGTTCTTC
CDR3aa: CASSPGGLAGGGDEQFF

j_gene: TRBJ1-1
abundance: -
d_gene: -
v_gene: TRBV7-9
CDR3nt: TGTGCCAGCAGCGAACAGGGATTCCTGAACACTGAAGCTTTCTTT
CDR3aa: CASSEQGFLNTEAFF

j_gene: TRBJ2-2
abundance: -
d_gene: -
v_gene: TRBV6-2/TRBV6-3
CDR3nt: TGTGCCAGCACCCCGGTGAGCGGGGAGCTGTTTTTT
CDR3aa: CASTPVSGELFF

j_gene: TRBJ1-1
abundance: -
d_gene: -
v_gene: TRBV5-1
CDR3nt: TGCGCCAGCAGCTTGGCCTTGGGGGCCACCACTGAAGCTTTCTTT
CDR3aa: CASSLALGATTEAFF

j_gene: TRBJ2-1
abundance: once
d_gene: -
v_gene: TRBV7-2
CDR3nt: TGTGCCAGCAGCTCCACGCCCAGTTACAATGAGCAGTTCTTC
CDR3aa: CASSSTPSYNEQFF

j_gene: TRBJ1-1
abundance: -
d_gene: -
v_gene: TRBV6-5
CDR3nt: TGTGCCAGCAGTTACAGGGGAGAAGCTTTCTTT
CDR3aa: CASSYRGEAFF

j_gene: TRBJ1-2
abundance: -
d_gene: TRBD1
v_gene: TRBV5-1
CDR3nt: TGCGCCAGCAGCTTGAATACAGGGGGAATTGGCTACACCTTC
CDR3aa: CASSLNTGGIGYTF